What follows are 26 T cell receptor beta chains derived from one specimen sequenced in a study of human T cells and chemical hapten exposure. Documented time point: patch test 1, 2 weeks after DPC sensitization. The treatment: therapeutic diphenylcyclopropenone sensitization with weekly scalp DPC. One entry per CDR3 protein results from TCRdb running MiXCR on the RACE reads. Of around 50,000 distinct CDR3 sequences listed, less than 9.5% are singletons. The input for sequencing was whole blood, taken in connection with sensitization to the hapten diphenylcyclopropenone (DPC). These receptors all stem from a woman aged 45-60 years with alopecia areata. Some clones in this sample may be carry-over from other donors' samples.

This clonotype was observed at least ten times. In DNA form, the CDR3 reads TGCGCCAGCAGCTCCGGAATGGGCGAGCAGTACTTC. Encoded protein: CASSSGMGEQYF. The chain has TRBV5-1 and TRBJ2-7; D gene ambiguous. This CDR3 contains 12 residues. With 3 bases removed from V and 6 bases from J, the gap between germline ends came to 10 bases. Germline CDR1 SGHRS, CDR2 YFSETQ.

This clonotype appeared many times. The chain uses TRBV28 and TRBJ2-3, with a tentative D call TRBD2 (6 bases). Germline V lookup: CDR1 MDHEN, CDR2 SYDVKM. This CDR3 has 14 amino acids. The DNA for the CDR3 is TGTGTCTGCGGCCACGGGAGAAACACAGATACGCAGTATTTT. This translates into CVCGHGRNTDTQYF.

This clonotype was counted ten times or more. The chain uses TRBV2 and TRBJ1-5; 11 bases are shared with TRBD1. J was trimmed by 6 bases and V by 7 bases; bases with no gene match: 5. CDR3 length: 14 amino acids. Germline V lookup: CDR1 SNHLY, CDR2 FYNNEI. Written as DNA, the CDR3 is TGTGCCAGCATACTGGACAGGGGGCTTCAGCCCCAGCATTTT. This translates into CASILDRGLQPQHF.

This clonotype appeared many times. Here the CDR3 reads CASSSGSSSYNEQFF. CDR3 sequence (DNA): TGTGCCAGCAGCTCGGGGTCAAGCTCCTACAATGAGCAGTTCTTC. The gene calls are TRBV7-7 and TRBJ2-1; tentative D call: TRBD2 (5 bases). V gave up 4 bases and J gave up 0 bases, with 10 bases separating them. CDR1 is SSHAT and CDR2 is FNYEAQ in the germline V gene (reference sequence). This CDR3 has 15 residues.

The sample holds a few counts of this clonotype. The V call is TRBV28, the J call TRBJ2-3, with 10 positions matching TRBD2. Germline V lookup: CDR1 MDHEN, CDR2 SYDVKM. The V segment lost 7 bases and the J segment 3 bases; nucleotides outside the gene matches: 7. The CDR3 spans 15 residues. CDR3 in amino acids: CASNLLAGSTDTQYF. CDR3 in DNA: TGTGCCAGCAACCTACTAGCGGGATCAACAGATACGCAGTATTTT. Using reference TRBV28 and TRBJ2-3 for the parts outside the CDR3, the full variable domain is DVKVTQSSRYLVKRTGEKVFLECVQDMDHENMFWYRQDPGLGLRLIYFSYDVKMKEKGDIPEGYSVSREKKERFSLILESASTNQTSMYLCASNLLAGSTDTQYFGPGTRLTVL.

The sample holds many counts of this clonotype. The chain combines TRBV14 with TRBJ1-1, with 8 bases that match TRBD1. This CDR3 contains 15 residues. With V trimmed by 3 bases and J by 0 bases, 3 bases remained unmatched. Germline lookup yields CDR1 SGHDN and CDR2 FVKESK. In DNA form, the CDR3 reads TGTGCCAGCAGCCAGCAGGGGGCTTTGAACACTGAAGCTTTCTTT. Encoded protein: CASSQQGALNTEAFF.

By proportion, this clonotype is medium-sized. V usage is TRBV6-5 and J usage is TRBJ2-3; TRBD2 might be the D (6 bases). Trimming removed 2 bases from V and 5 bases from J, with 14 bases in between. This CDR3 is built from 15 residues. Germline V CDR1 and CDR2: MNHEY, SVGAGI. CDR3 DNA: TGTGCCAGCAGTTACGGTGCTCGGGGGAAAGATACGCAGTATTTT. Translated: CASSYGARGKDTQYF.

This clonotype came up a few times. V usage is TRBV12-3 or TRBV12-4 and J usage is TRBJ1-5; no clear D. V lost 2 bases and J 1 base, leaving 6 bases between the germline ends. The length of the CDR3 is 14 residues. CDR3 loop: CASSLHSSNQPQHF. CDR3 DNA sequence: TGTGCCAGCAGTTTACACAGCAGCAATCAGCCCCAGCATTTT.

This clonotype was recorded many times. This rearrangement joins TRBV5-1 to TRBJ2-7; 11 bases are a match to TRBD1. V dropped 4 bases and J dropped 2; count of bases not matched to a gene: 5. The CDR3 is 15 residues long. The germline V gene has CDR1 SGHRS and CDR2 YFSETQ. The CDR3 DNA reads TGCGCCAGCAGCACCCGGACAGGGGGCGCCTACGAGCAGTACTTC. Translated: CASSTRTGGAYEQYF.

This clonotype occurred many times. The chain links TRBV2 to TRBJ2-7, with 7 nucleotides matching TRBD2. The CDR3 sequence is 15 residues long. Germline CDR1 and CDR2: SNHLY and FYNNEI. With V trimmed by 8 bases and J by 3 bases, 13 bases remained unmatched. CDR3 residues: CASHKEAGTIYEQYF. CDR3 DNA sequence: TGTGCCAGCCACAAAGAAGCGGGAACAATCTACGAGCAGTACTTC.

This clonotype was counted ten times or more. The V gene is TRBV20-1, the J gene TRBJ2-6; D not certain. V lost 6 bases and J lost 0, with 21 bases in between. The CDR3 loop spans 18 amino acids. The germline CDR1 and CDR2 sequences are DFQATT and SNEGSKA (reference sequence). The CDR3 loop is CSARSSRWRSSGANVLTF. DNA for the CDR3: TGCAGTGCCCGCTCCTCGCGTTGGCGGAGCTCTGGGGCCAACGTCCTGACTTTC.

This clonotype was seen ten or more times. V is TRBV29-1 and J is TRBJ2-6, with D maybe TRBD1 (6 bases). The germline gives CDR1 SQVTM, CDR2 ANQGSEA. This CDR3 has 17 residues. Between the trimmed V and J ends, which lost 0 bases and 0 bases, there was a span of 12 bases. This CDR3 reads CSVEDRDTLSGANVLTF. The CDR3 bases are TGCAGCGTTGAAGATCGGGACACGCTCTCTGGGGCCAACGTCCTGACTTTC.

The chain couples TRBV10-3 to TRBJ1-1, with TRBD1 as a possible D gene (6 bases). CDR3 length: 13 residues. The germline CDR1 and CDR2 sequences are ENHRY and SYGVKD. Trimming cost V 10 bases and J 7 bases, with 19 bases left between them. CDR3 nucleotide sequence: TGTGCCACCGGAACAGGGTGGAATGATGAAGCTTTCTTT. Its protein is CATGTGWNDEAFF.

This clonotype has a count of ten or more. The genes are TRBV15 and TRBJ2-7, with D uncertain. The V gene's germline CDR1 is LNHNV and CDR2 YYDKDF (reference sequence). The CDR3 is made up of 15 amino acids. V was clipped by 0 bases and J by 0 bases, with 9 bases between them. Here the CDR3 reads CATSRDTADSYEQYF. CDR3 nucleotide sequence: TGTGCCACCAGCAGAGATACGGCAGACTCCTACGAGCAGTACTTC.

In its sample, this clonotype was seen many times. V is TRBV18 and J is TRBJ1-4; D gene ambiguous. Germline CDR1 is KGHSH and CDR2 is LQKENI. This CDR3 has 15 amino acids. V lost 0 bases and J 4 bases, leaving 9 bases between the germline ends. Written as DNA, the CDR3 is TGTGCCAGCTCACCACCGTCCCAGTTTAATGAAAAACTGTTTTTT. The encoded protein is CASSPPSQFNEKLFF.

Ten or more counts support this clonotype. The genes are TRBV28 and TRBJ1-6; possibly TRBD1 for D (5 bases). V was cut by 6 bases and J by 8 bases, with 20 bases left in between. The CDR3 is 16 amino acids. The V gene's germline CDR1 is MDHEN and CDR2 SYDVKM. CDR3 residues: CASRSRDPGRDSPLHF. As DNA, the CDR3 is TGTGCCAGCAGGAGCCGGGACCCTGGTCGGGATTCACCCCTCCACTTT.

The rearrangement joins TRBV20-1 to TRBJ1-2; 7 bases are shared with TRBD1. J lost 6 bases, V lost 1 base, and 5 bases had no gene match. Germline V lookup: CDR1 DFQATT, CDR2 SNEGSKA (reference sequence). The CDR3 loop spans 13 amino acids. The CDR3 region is CSARGTTGNGYTF. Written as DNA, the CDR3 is TGCAGTGCTAGAGGGACGACAGGGAATGGCTACACCTTC.

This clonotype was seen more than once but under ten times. The CDR3 is CSVGARGAYEQYF. Written as DNA, the CDR3 is TGCAGCGTTGGCGCCAGGGGAGCCTACGAGCAGTACTTC. The rearrangement uses TRBV29-1 and TRBJ2-7; the D gene is possibly TRBD1 (6 bases). Trimming removed 4 bases at V and 2 bases at J, with 12 bases between. The germline V gene has CDR1 SQVTM and CDR2 ANQGSEA. The CDR3 sequence is 13 residues long.

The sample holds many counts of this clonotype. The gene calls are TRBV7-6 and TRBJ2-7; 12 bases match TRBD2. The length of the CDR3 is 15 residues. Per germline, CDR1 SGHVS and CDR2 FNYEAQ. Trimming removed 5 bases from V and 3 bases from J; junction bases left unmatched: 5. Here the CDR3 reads CASSPRTSGNYEQYF. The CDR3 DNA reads TGTGCCAGCAGCCCCAGGACTAGCGGGAACTACGAGCAGTACTTC.

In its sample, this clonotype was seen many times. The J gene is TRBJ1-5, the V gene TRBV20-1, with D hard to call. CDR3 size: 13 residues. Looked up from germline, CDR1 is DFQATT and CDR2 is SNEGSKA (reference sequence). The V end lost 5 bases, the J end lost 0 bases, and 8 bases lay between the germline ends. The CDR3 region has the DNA TGCAGTGCTGCAGGAGATAGCAATCAGCCCCAGCATTTT. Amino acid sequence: CSAAGDSNQPQHF.

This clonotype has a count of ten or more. CDR3 nucleotides: TGTGCCAGCAGCCAACGGGGGCGGGAGAAGGACGGGGAGCTGTTTTTT. This sequence encodes CASSQRGREKDGELFF. J is TRBJ2-2 and V is TRBV7-6, with a possible D match to TRBD2 (7 bases). There are 16 residues in the CDR3. Germline loops: CDR1 SGHVS, CDR2 FNYEAQ. V shed 5 bases and J shed 7 bases, with 20 bases lying between them.

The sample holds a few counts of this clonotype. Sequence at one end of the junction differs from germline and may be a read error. The CDR3 bases are TGCAGTGCTCGAGAAGGGGCTGTAGCTTTCTTT. Translating it yields CSAREGAVAFF. The rearrangement links TRBV20-1 to TRBJ1-1; TRBD1 might be the D (5 bases). This CDR3 has 11 residues. Germline CDR1 and CDR2: DFQATT and SNEGSKA (reference sequence).

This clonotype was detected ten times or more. The CDR3 region is CASSLAGTGGLYEQYF. The CDR3 nucleotides are TGTGCCAGCAGCTTGGCCGGGACAGGGGGTCTGTACGAGCAGTACTTC. This chain uses TRBV5-6 with TRBJ2-7, with 11 bases fitting TRBD1. Looked up from germline, CDR1 is SGHDT and CDR2 is YYEEEE. The V gene end was trimmed by 0 bases and the J gene end by 4 bases; junction bases not matched to a gene: 6. This CDR3 comprises 16 residues.

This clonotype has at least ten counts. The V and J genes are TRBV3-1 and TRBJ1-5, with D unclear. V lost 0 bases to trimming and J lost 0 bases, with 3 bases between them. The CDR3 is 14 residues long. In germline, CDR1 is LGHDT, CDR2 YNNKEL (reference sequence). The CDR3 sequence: CASSQDGSNQPQHF. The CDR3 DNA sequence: TGTGCCAGCAGCCAAGATGGTAGCAATCAGCCCCAGCATTTT.

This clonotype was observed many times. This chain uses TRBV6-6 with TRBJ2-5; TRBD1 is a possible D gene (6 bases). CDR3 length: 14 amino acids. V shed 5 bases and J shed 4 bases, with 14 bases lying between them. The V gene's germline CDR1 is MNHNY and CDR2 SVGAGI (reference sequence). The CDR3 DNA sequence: TGTGCCAGCAGTGCCACAGGGATAAGAGAGACCCAGTACTTC. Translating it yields CASSATGIRETQYF.

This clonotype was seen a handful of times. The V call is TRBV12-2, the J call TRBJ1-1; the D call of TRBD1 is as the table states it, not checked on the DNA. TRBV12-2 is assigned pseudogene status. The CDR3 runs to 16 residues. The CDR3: CASRFTRYRRNTEAFF. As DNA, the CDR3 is TGTGCAAGTCGCTTTACCCGGTATAGGAGGAACACTGAAGCTTTCTTT.